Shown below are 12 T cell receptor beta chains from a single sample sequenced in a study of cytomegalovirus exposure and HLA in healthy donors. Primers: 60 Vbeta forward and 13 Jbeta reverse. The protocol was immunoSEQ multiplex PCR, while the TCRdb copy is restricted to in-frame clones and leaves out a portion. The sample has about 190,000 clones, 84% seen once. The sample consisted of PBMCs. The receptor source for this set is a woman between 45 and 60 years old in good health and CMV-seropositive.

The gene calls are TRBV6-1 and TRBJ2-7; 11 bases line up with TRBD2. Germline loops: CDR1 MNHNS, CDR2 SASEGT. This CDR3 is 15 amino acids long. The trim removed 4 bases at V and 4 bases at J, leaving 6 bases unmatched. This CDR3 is CASSGGTSGLYEQYF. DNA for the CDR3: TGTGCCAGCAGTGGGGGGACTAGCGGACTGTACGAGCAGTACTTC.

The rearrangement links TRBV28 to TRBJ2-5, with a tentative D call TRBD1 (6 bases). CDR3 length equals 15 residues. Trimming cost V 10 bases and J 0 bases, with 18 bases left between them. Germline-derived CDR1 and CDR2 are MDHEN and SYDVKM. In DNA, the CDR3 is TGTGCCACCATTCCCGGACAGACGTACCAAGAGACCCAGTACTTC. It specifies CATIPGQTYQETQYF.

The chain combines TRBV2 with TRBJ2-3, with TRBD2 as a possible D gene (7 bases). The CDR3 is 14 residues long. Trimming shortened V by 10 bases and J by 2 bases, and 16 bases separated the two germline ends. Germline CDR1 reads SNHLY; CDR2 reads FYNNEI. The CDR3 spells CATSGGLYTDTQYF. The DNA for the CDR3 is TGTGCCACATCGGGGGGCTTGTACACAGATACGCAGTATTTT.

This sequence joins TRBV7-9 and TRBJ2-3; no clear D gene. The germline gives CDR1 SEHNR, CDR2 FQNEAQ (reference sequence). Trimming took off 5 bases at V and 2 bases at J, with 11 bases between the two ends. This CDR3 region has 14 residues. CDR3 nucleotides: TGTGCCAGCAGCCCTGGTAAAGCCACAGATACGCAGTATTTT. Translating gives CASSPGKATDTQYF.

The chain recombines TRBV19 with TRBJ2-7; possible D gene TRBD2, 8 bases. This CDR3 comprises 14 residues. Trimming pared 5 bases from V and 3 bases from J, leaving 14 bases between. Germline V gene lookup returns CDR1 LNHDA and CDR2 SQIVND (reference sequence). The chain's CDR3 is CASSSGGLGYEQYF. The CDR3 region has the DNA TGTGCCAGTAGTTCAGGGGGACTAGGCTACGAGCAGTACTTC.

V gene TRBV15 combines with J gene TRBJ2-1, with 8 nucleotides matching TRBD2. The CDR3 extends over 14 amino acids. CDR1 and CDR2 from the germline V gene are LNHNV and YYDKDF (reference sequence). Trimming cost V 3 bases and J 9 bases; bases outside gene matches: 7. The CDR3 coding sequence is TGTGCCACCAGCAGGGGCCGGGAGGGGGGTGAGCAGTTCTTC. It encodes CATSRGREGGEQFF. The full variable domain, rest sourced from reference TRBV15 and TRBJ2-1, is DAMVIQNPRYQVTQFGKPVTLSCSQTLNHNVMYWYQQKSSQAPKLLFHYYDKDFNNEADTPDNFQSRRPNTSFCFLDIRSPGLGDTAMYLCATSRGREGGEQFFGPGTRLTVL.

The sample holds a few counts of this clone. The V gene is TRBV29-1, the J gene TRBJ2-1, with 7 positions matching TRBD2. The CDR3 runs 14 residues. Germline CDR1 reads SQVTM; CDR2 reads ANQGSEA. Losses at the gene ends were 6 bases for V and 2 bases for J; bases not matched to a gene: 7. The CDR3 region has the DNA TGCAGCGTGACCCCGGGACTAACCTACAATGAGCAGTTCTTC. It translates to CSVTPGLTYNEQFF.

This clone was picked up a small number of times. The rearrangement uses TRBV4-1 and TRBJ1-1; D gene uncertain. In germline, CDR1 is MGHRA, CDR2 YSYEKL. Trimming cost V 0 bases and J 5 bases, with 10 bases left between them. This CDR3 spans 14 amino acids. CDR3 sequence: CASSQEPRGTEAFF. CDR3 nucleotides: TGCGCCAGCAGCCAAGAACCGAGAGGGACTGAAGCTTTCTTT.

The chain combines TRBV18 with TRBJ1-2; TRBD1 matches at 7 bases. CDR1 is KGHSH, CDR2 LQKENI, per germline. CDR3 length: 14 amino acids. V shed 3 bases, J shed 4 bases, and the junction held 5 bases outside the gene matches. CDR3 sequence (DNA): TGTGCCAGCTCACCGGGACAGCAGGGCTATGGCTACACCTTC. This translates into CASSPGQQGYGYTF.

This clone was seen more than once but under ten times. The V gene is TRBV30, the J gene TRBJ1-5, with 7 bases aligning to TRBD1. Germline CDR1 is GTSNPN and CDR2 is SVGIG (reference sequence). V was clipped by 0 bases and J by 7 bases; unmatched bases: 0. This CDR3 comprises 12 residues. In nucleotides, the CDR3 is TGTGCCTGGAGTGTACAGGGGCAGCCCCAGCATTTT. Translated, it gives CAWSVQGQPQHF.

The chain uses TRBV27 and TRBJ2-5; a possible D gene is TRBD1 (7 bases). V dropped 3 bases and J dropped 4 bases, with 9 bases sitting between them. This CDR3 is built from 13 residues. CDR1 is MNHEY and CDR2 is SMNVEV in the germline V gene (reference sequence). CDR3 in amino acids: CASSFQGGETQYF. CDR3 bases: TGTGCCAGCAGTTTCCAGGGGGGAGAGACCCAGTACTTC.

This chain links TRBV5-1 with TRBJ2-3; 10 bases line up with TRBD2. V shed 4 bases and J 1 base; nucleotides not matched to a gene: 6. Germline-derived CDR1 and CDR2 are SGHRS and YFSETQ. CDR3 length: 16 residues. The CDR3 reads CASSQRLAGGTDTQYF. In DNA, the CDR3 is TGCGCCAGCAGCCAGAGACTAGCGGGTGGCACAGATACGCAGTATTTT.